This TCR beta chain comes out of a study of vaccination and CD4 T cells after COVID-19. Study-level points and caveats: Spike mono-reactivity was evident in 304 of the 307 vaccine-specific clones derived from convalescent patients. A nonsignificant median increase from about 20 to 38 SARS-CoV-2-reactive clonotypes was observed. Convalescent patients gained a median approximately 88% of their reactive clones only post-vaccination.

Noted treatment: approximately 9-day PBMC culture with coronavirus spike peptide pools or control peptides (ViraFEST assay). Once peptide pools had expanded antigen-specific T cells, ViraFEST sequenced TCRs. Oncomine TCR Beta short-read sequencing was applied to DNA from cultured CD4+ T cells. TCRdb itself ran the PCR reads through MiXCR, one entry per CDR3 protein. There are some 16,000 distinct CDR3 sequences in the sample; approximately 54% occur only once, and around 7.4% lies in the top ten. This clonotype is labeled as medium-sized. The antigen is undetermined. The CDR3 runs 16 residues. Trimming took 3 bases from V and 4 from J; bases not matched to a gene: 5. CDR1 and CDR2 from the germline V gene are ENHRY and SYGVKD.

Sequenced material: CD4+ T cells from blood, cultured in vitro. The rearrangement uses TRBV10-3 and TRBJ1-5; 11 bases map to TRBD1. The receptor was derived from a human donor who had recovered from COVID-19. The CDR3 here is CAISDGDRGGNQPQHF. DNA for the CDR3: TGTGCCATCAGTGATGGGGACAGGGGGGGAAATCAGCCCCAGCATTTT.